The rows below give T cell receptor beta chains drawn from one sample of a study of blood T cell repertoires in COVID-19. The repertoire was sequenced with immunoSEQ multiplex PCR; TCRdb's copy has only in-frame clones and lacks some. The top ten hold roughly 3.9% of the sample, which has around 270,000 clones, about 87% seen once. Sample: peripheral blood. These receptors were collected from a man in his 60s who had recovered from COVID-19. CDR3s include the opening cysteine and the closing phenylalanine or tryptophan. The D gene is left open where the match is weak. Expanded clones are given a class, and other clones once, few, many or no size at all.

J gene | D gene | clone size | V gene | CDR3 protein | CDR3 DNA
TRBJ2-7 | TRBD2 | NA | TRBV5-6 | CASSRGTSGHYSYEQYF | TGTGCCAGCAGCCGCGGGACTAGCGGACATTACTCCTACGAGCAGTACTTC
TRBJ1-1 | NA | once | TRBV3-1/TRBV3-2 | CASSQYQVGVAFF | TGTGCCAGCAGCCAATATCAAGTAGGGGTGGCTTTCTTT
TRBJ2-3 | TRBD1 | once | TRBV7-9 | CASSLGDRGFLDADTQYF | TGTGCCAGCAGCTTAGGAGACAGGGGCTTCTTAGACGCAGATACGCAGTATTTT
TRBJ2-1 | NA | NA | TRBV6-5 | CASSPSLTYNGEQFF | TGTGCCAGCAGTCCGTCGTTGACTTACAATGGTGAGCAGTTCTTC
TRBJ2-1 | TRBD1 | NA | TRBV27 | CASSSLGDSAYNEQFF | TGTGCCAGCAGTTCGCTCGGGGACAGCGCCTACAATGAGCAGTTCTTC
TRBJ2-5 | NA | NA | TRBV4-1 | CASSQVNSGQETQYF | TGCGCCAGCAGCCAAGTGAATAGCGGACAAGAGACCCAGTACTTC
TRBJ1-2 | NA | NA | TRBV10-2 | CASSDSPGHPNGYTF | TGCGCCAGCAGTGACTCACCGGGACACCCAAATGGCTACACCTTC
TRBJ1-2 | TRBD1 | NA | TRBV5-4 | CASSAGQGAGLAYGYTF | TGTGCCAGCAGCGCAGGACAGGGGGCAGGTCTCGCCTATGGCTACACCTTC
TRBJ1-6 | NA | NA | TRBV5-4 | CASSLGLTNSPLHF | TGTGCCAGCAGCTTGGGACTCACTAATTCACCCCTCCACTTT
TRBJ2-5 | NA | NA | TRBV11-3 | CASSIGGLQETQYF | TGTGCCAGCAGCATCGGGGGGCTCCAAGAGACCCAGTACTTC
TRBJ2-5 | NA | NA | TRBV29-1 | CSVAPGGQKETQYF | TGCAGCGTTGCCCCCGGAGGGCAGAAAGAGACCCAGTACTTC
TRBJ2-1 | TRBD2 | NA | TRBV11-1 | CASSRSGGYNEQFF | TGTGCCAGCAGCCGGAGCGGGGGGTACAATGAGCAGTTCTTC
TRBJ2-1 | NA | NA | TRBV18 | CASSPPYRPDNEQFF | TGTGCCAGCTCACCACCGTACAGGCCCGACAATGAGCAGTTCTTC
TRBJ1-4 | NA | NA | TRBV4-2 | CASSQGAGQNNEKLFF | TGTGCCAGCAGCCAAGGGGCAGGGCAGAATAATGAAAAACTGTTTTTT
TRBJ2-5 | NA | NA | TRBV5-1 | CASSLDRGQETQYF | TGCGCCAGCAGCTTGGACCGCGGCCAAGAGACCCAGTACTTC
TRBJ1-1 | TRBD1 | NA | TRBV4-1 | CASSQETGGVTEAFF | TGCGCCAGCAGCCAAGAGACAGGGGGCGTCACTGAAGCTTTCTTT
TRBJ2-7 | NA | NA | TRBV4-2 | CASSQSHGGAFQGKNHEQYF | TGTGCCAGCAGCCAATCTCACGGCGGCGCGTTTCAGGGAAAAAATCACGAGCAGTACTTC
TRBJ2-5 | TRBD1 | once | TRBV27 | CASSWAGTGQETQYF | TGTGCCAGCAGTTGGGCCGGGACAGGGCAAGAGACCCAGTACTTC
TRBJ2-1 | NA | NA | TRBV6-5 | CASSPRRNEQFF | TGTGCCAGCAGTCCTAGACGCAATGAGCAGTTCTTC
TRBJ1-1 | TRBD1 | once | TRBV11-1 | CASSFRQGRTEAFF | TGTGCCAGCAGCTTCAGACAGGGGAGAACTGAAGCTTTCTTT
TRBJ2-5 | NA | NA | TRBV6-6 | CASSYSQGKTQYF | TGTGCCAGCAGTTACAGCCAGGGCAAGACCCAGTACTTC
TRBJ1-2 | NA | NA | TRBV9 | CASSVEGLGYTF | TGTGCCAGCAGCGTAGAGGGGCTTGGCTACACCTTC
TRBJ1-2 | NA | NA | TRBV2 | CASSPNRNTNYGYTF | TGTGCCAGCAGCCCCAACAGAAACACTAACTATGGCTACACCTTC
TRBJ1-1 | NA | NA | TRBV3-1/TRBV3-2 | CASSQTGGLRNTEAFF | TGTGCCAGCAGCCAAACGGGGGGCTTGAGGAACACTGAAGCTTTCTTT
TRBJ1-2 | NA | NA | TRBV7-9 | CASSYLDRYGYTF | TGTGCCAGCAGCTACCTAGACAGATATGGCTACACCTTC
TRBJ1-2 | NA | NA | TRBV11-2 | CASSPGTSGGYTF | TGTGCCAGCAGCCCTGGGACTAGCGGCGGCTACACCTTC
TRBJ1-6 | TRBD1 | NA | TRBV10-2 | CATGTGDSPLHF | TGCGCCACTGGGACAGGGGATTCACCCCTCCACTTT
TRBJ2-1 | NA | NA | TRBV7-3 | CASSLIGTYNEQFF | TGTGCCAGCAGCTTAATCGGTACCTACAATGAGCAGTTCTTC
TRBJ2-7 | NA | NA | TRBV12-5 | CASGLPPSYEQYF | TGTGCTAGTGGTTTGCCCCCTTCCTACGAGCAGTACTTC
TRBJ1-6 | TRBD1 | NA | TRBV9 | CASSAFGTGYNSPLHF | TGTGCCAGCAGCGCCTTCGGGACAGGGTATAATTCACCCCTCCACTTT
TRBJ2-7 | TRBD2 | NA | TRBV7-2 | CASSFEVGLAGGYEQYF | TGTGCCAGCAGCTTCGAGGTAGGGCTAGCGGGGGGCTACGAGCAGTACTTC
TRBJ1-1 | TRBD1 | NA | TRBV9 | CASSVETGGGNTEAFF | TGTGCCAGCAGCGTAGAGACAGGGGGAGGGAACACTGAAGCTTTCTTT
TRBJ1-5 | NA | NA | TRBV7-2 | CASSEQIHSNQPQHF | TGTGCCAGCAGCGAACAGATTCATAGCAATCAGCCCCAGCATTTT
TRBJ1-2 | TRBD1 | NA | TRBV7-9 | CASSLALDRVRAGYTF | TGTGCCAGCAGCTTAGCCCTCGACAGGGTAAGAGCTGGCTACACCTTC
TRBJ2-7 | TRBD2 | once | TRBV20-1 | CSASPLAGGYYEQYF | TGCAGTGCTAGTCCCCTAGCGGGGGGGTACTACGAGCAGTACTTC
TRBJ2-3 | NA | once | TRBV24-1 | CATSDISGDADTQYF | TGTGCCACCAGTGATATTTCAGGGGATGCAGATACGCAGTATTTT
TRBJ1-4 | NA | NA | TRBV18 | CASSPPSEEKLFF | TGTGCCAGCTCACCACCGTCAGAAGAAAAACTGTTTTTT
TRBJ2-5 | TRBD1 | once | TRBV2 | CAGPRDRGKLRETQYF | TGTGCCGGACCCCGGGACAGGGGGAAACTTCGGGAGACCCAGTACTTC
TRBJ1-2 | TRBD1 | NA | TRBV7-8 | CASSLHPGQGSGYTF | TGTGCCAGCAGCTTGCACCCGGGACAGGGGTCTGGCTACACCTTC
TRBJ1-3 | NA | NA | TRBV18 | CASSPEENTIYF | TGTGCCAGCTCACCGGAGGAGAACACCATATATTTT
TRBJ2-3 | TRBD2 | many | TRBV6-1 | CASSEAAGGPDTQYF | TGTGCCAGCAGTGAAGCAGCGGGGGGGCCAGATACGCAGTATTTT